The 21 T cell receptor beta chains reported below all come from one sample, sequenced in a study of cytomegalovirus exposure and HLA in healthy donors. Measured with immunoSEQ multiplex PCR; TCRdb has only the in-frame clones, and not every one. The sample includes approximately 130,000 clones, about 83% of them seen just once. What was sequenced was PBMCs. Receptors were obtained from a woman aged 25 to 39 in good health and CMV-seronegative.

The chain joins TRBV7-9 to TRBJ1-2; D not resolved. This CDR3 spans 14 amino acids. The V and J ends lost 1 base and 10 bases respectively, with 16 bases between them. Germline assignment: CDR1 SEHNR and CDR2 FQNEAQ (reference sequence). The CDR3 DNA is TGTGCCAGCAGCTTAGGAGTTGACTCTGGTCCCTACACCTTC. This translates into CASSLGVDSGPYTF.

This clone was seen more than once but under ten times. CDR3 DNA sequence: TGTGCCACCAGCAGAGATGGCGGGGGAACGGAGACCCAGTACTTC. This encodes CATSRDGGGTETQYF. The V and J genes are TRBV15 and TRBJ2-5; 7 positions match TRBD2. V lost 0 bases, J lost 5 bases, and 6 bases stayed unmatched. Germline V gene data show CDR1 as LNHNV and CDR2 as YYDKDF (reference sequence). This CDR3 spans 15 amino acids.

The chain carries TRBV7-8 and TRBJ2-5, with a tentative D call TRBD2 (6 bases). CDR1 is SGHVS and CDR2 is FQNEAQ in the germline V gene. Trimming stripped 5 bases from V and 4 bases from J, with 11 bases between. The CDR3 covers 13 residues. Written as DNA, the CDR3 is TGTGCCAGCAGCCTCTGGGACTCAGAGACCCAGTACTTC. Its translation is CASSLWDSETQYF.

The CDR3 DNA follows: TGTGCCAGCAGGGGAACCCTGGACAGGCAGTACTTC. It is translated as CASRGTLDRQYF. This chain connects TRBV5-6 to TRBJ2-7, with D possibly TRBD1 on 6 matching bases. Trimming removed 5 bases from V and 9 bases from J, with 15 bases in between. Germline V gives CDR1 SGHDT, CDR2 YYEEEE. The CDR3 consists of 12 residues.

The chain recombines TRBV11-2 with TRBJ2-1; D uncertain. Germline V gene lookup returns CDR1 SGHAT and CDR2 FQNNGV. The CDR3 covers 11 residues. Trimming took 5 bases from V and 9 from J, leaving 8 bases between them. The CDR3 DNA reads TGTGCCAGCAGCCCATTTTCTGAGCAGTTCTTC. Translation gives CASSPFSEQFF.

The CDR3, as DNA: TGCGCCAGCAGCCAGGGACAGGGGGCCTACGAGCAGTACTTC. It translates to CASSQGQGAYEQYF. J is TRBJ2-7 and V is TRBV5-1, with 11 bases fitting TRBD1. The CDR3 has 14 amino acids. The J segment lost 2 bases and the V segment lost 4 bases, leaving 2 bases of the junction unmatched. Germline V gene sequence: CDR1 SGHRS, CDR2 YFSETQ.

This rearrangement joins TRBV2 to TRBJ2-7; 7 bases line up with TRBD2. V was pared by 6 bases and J by 3 bases, with 2 bases of the junction left unmatched. The CDR3 consists of 12 residues. CDR1 and CDR2 from the germline V gene are SNHLY and FYNNEI. CDR3 in DNA: TGTGCCAGCAGGGGGGGGTACTACGAGCAGTACTTC. This gives the protein CASRGGYYEQYF.

This chain links TRBV29-1 with TRBJ1-5, with TRBD1 matching 8 bases. Germline CDR1 reads SQVTM; CDR2 reads ANQGSEA. V lost 4 bases, J lost 2 bases, and 4 bases stayed unmatched. This CDR3 has 14 amino acids. The CDR3, as DNA: TGCAGCGTTGGACAGGGGACTGGCAATCAGCCCCAGCATTTT. This gives the protein CSVGQGTGNQPQHF.

This sequence joins TRBV30 and TRBJ1-1; the D gene is possibly TRBD1 (6 bases). Trimming removed 1 base at V and 3 bases at J, with 15 bases between. This CDR3 has 15 amino acids. In germline, CDR1 is GTSNPN, CDR2 SVGIG (reference sequence). CDR3 nucleotide sequence: TGTGCCTGGAGTGACCTAGGGGGAGGGTACACTGAAGCTTTCTTT. It translates to CAWSDLGGGYTEAFF.

The genes are TRBV27 and TRBJ2-6; 7 positions match TRBD1. V was pared by 5 bases and J by 1 base, with 11 bases of the junction left unmatched. Germline CDR1 MNHEY, CDR2 SMNVEV (reference sequence). CDR3 size: 18 residues. The CDR3 region is CASSPRQGGGSGANVLTF. CDR3 nucleotide sequence: TGTGCCAGCAGTCCTCGACAGGGCGGAGGTTCTGGGGCCAACGTCCTGACTTTC.

The CDR3 spells CASSFRRNTEAFF. CDR3 in DNA: TGTGCCAGCAGCTTCAGGCGTAACACTGAAGCTTTCTTT. The chain couples TRBV9 to TRBJ1-1; D not resolved. This CDR3 spans 13 amino acids. Looked up from germline, CDR1 is SGDLS and CDR2 is YYNGEE. V lost 4 bases, J lost 2 bases, and 9 bases lay in between. Complete variable domain (other parts from reference TRBV9 and TRBJ1-1): DSGVTQTPKHLITATGQRVTLRCSPRSGDLSVYWYQQSLDQGLQFLIQYYNGEERAKGNILERFSAQQFPDLHSELNLSSLELGDSALYFCASSFRRNTEAFFGQGTRLTVV.

The V gene is TRBV27, the J gene TRBJ1-2, with 7 bases lining up with TRBD1. The CDR3 has 14 amino acids. Germline assignment: CDR1 MNHEY and CDR2 SMNVEV (reference sequence). Trimming at V came to 5 bases and at J to 5 bases, leaving 8 bases not matched to a gene. Here the CDR3 DNA reads TGTGCCAGCAGTCCGCACAGGGGTTGGTATGGCTACACCTTC. This sequence encodes CASSPHRGWYGYTF.

The chain joins TRBV5-5 to TRBJ2-7, with 7 bases aligning to TRBD1. CDR3 size: 13 residues. The germline V gene has CDR1 SGHKS and CDR2 YYEKEE (reference sequence). V lost 5 bases to trimming and J lost 6 bases; unmatched junction nucleotides: 8. The CDR3 sequence is CASSFIGGLEQYF. For the CDR3, the DNA is TGTGCCAGCAGTTTTATAGGGGGCCTCGAGCAGTACTTC.

The gene calls are TRBV4-1 and TRBJ1-6, with D unclear. The germline V gene has CDR1 MGHRA and CDR2 YSYEKL. The CDR3 is 13 amino acids. Trimming took 2 bases from V and 8 from J, leaving 7 bases between them. CDR3: CASSQRGYSPLHF. The CDR3 DNA reads as TGCGCCAGCAGCCAACGGGGTTATTCACCCCTCCACTTT.

V usage is TRBV7-8 and J usage is TRBJ2-3; 10 bases align to TRBD2. The CDR3 runs to 18 residues. Trimming cost V 0 bases and J 4 bases; bases outside gene matches: 10. Germline V gene sequence: CDR1 SGHVS, CDR2 FQNEAQ. For the CDR3, the DNA is TGTGCCAGCAGCTTAGCCGAAGCGGGGGGGCCGGAGGCAGATACGCAGTATTTT. This translates into CASSLAEAGGPEADTQYF.

CDR3 protein: CASSEPGTGGVSYGYTF. DNA of the CDR3: TGTGCCAGCAGTGAGCCGGGGACAGGGGGCGTTAGCTATGGCTACACCTTC. J is TRBJ1-2 and V is TRBV25-1; TRBD1 aligns across 12 bases. Per germline, CDR1 MGHDK and CDR2 SYGVNS. V trimming: 3 bases; J trimming: 4 bases; junction bases outside the gene matches: 9. CDR3 length: 17 amino acids.

The chain is built from TRBV6-6 and TRBJ1-1, with D tentatively TRBD1 (5 bases). The CDR3 has 14 residues. Trimming removed 0 bases from V and 3 bases from J, with 8 bases in between. Germline CDR1 reads MNHNY; CDR2 reads SVGAGI (reference sequence). The CDR3 DNA is TGTGCCAGCAGTTACTCGGGGGGGGACACTGAAGCTTTCTTT. The encoded protein is CASSYSGGDTEAFF.

This clone has just a few counts. V and J are TRBV4-1 and TRBJ2-6, with 9 bases lining up with TRBD1. CDR1 is MGHRA and CDR2 is YSYEKL in the germline V gene. This CDR3 comprises 19 residues. The V gene end was trimmed by 4 bases and the J gene end by 0 bases; junction bases not matched to a gene: 10. The CDR3 loop reads CASSPAGQGWPSGANVLTF. In DNA, the CDR3 is TGCGCCAGCAGCCCCGCGGGACAGGGATGGCCCTCTGGGGCCAACGTCCTGACTTTC.

This rearrangement joins TRBV15 to TRBJ1-2, with 11 bases lining up with TRBD1. Unmatched junction bases numbered 7, after V lost 0 bases and J lost 1 base. This CDR3 has 18 residues. CDR1 and CDR2 from the germline V gene are LNHNV and YYDKDF (reference sequence). The DNA of the CDR3 is TGTGCCACCAGCAGAGATTGGCGGGACAGGGGGAATAACTATGGCTACACCTTC. It yields the protein CATSRDWRDRGNNYGYTF.

This chain links TRBV6-5 with TRBJ2-5; tentatively, D is TRBD1 (6 bases). The germline V and J ends were trimmed by 2 bases and 3 bases, with 10 bases remaining between them. This CDR3 is 14 amino acids long. Germline CDR1 is MNHEY and CDR2 is SVGAGI. The CDR3 bases are TGTGCCAGCAGTTACCCTAGGACAGAAGAGACCCAGTACTTC. This translates into CASSYPRTEETQYF.

The chain combines TRBV14 with TRBJ2-2, with D hard to call. V was shortened by 4 bases and J by 1 base, with 4 bases between the two germline ends. CDR1 SGHDN and CDR2 FVKESK come from the germline V gene. The CDR3 runs to 13 residues. CDR3 coding DNA: TGTGCCAGCAGCCCTTGGAACACCGGGGAGCTGTTTTTT. Protein: CASSPWNTGELFF.